Listed here is a single TCR beta chain. Its antigen is not known. Construction of the TCRbeta library involved unique molecular identifiers. TCRdb redid the calling of the PCR reads with MiXCR, one entry per CDR3 protein. The sample lists about 29,000 distinct CDR3 sequences; roughly 6% were seen once. These data originate in a study of T-cell reconstitution after alpha-beta-depleted transplantation in children. Study outcomes and limitations: Recipient T cells and thymic progenitors that survived were the source of the high TCRbeta diversity seen at day 60 in some patients.

The CDR3 has 13 residues. Germline V gives CDR1 SGHNT, CDR2 YYREEE (reference sequence). The V end was cut by 3 bases, the J end by 6 bases, with 10 bases between. The chain carries TRBV5-4 and TRBJ2-1; D gene uncertain. The receptor was isolated from a male patient younger than 18 who had a stem cell transplant for acute myeloid leukemia, so the T cells may come from the graft donor. This specimen consisted of PBMCs, mostly from graft donor cells, obtained 180 days after TCRalphabeta/CD19-depleted stem cell transplant. CDR3 in amino acids: CASSSSTLNEQFF. CDR3 in DNA: TGTGCCAGCAGCTCGTCGACTCTCAATGAGCAGTTCTTC. The complete variable domain, with remaining parts taken from reference TRBV5-4 and TRBJ2-1, reads ETGVTQSPTHLIKTRGQQVTLRCSSQSGHNTVSWYQQALGQGPQFIFQYYREEENGRGNFPPRFSGLQFPNYSSELNVNALELDDSALYLCASSSSTLNEQFFGPGTRLTVL.